This TCR beta chain was sequenced during a study of Tregs in tolerant kidney transplant recipients. Study outcomes and limitations: The most relevant donor-specific Treg TCRbeta repertoire apparently came from expansion with activated donor B cells. Biological reproducibility was not directly addressed in this study.

Measured with immunoSEQ multiplex PCR; TCRdb has only the in-frame clones, and not every one. The sample has about 94,000 clones, approximately 93% seen once. About this clone itself: Its antigen is undetermined.

Germline assignment: CDR1 MNHEY and CDR2 SMNVEV (reference sequence). This CDR3 region has 13 residues. With V trimmed by 5 bases and J by 3 bases, 3 bases remained unmatched. The sequence derives from a human donor who received a combined kidney and bone marrow transplant. V and J are TRBV27 and TRBJ2-7; TRBD1 agrees at 8 bases. The sample consisted of CD4+ T cells from blood, taken before the transplant. The CDR3 DNA sequence: TGTGCCAGCAGTGTACAGGGGGTCTACGAGCAGTACTTC. This codes for CASSVQGVYEQYF.